The present T cell receptor (beta chain) was sequenced within a study of blood T cells in healthy people across ages. Study outcomes and limitations: Long-lived donors exceeded aged donors in naive CD4+ cells and diversity. Leaving the PBMCs unsorted stopped any conclusive comparison of naive versus antigen-experienced cells.

This CDR3 has 15 residues. Germline V gene sequence: CDR1 SNHLY, CDR2 FYNNEI. Primers used in a second PCR of about 6 to 11 cycles were a sample-barcoded 5' primer and a J-beta primer mix. Each TCR beta cDNA got a 12-nucleotide random molecular identifier. TCRdb analysed the 5' RACE reads with MiXCR anew, one entry per CDR3 protein. The table lists approximately 810,000 distinct CDR3 sequences, under 30% of them singletons. Concerning this clonotype itself: Its antigen is undetermined.

The sequence was collected from a woman aged 80 or older in good health. Sequencing was done on a sample of blood. The chain recombines TRBV2 with TRBJ2-4, with a possible D match to TRBD2 (6 bases). The J call may be faulty, since TRBJ2-5 better matches the DNA end. The CDR3 protein is CASTGIADSGETQYF. The CDR3 DNA reads as TGTGCCAGCACCGGGATAGCGGACTCGGGGGAGACCCAGTACTTC.